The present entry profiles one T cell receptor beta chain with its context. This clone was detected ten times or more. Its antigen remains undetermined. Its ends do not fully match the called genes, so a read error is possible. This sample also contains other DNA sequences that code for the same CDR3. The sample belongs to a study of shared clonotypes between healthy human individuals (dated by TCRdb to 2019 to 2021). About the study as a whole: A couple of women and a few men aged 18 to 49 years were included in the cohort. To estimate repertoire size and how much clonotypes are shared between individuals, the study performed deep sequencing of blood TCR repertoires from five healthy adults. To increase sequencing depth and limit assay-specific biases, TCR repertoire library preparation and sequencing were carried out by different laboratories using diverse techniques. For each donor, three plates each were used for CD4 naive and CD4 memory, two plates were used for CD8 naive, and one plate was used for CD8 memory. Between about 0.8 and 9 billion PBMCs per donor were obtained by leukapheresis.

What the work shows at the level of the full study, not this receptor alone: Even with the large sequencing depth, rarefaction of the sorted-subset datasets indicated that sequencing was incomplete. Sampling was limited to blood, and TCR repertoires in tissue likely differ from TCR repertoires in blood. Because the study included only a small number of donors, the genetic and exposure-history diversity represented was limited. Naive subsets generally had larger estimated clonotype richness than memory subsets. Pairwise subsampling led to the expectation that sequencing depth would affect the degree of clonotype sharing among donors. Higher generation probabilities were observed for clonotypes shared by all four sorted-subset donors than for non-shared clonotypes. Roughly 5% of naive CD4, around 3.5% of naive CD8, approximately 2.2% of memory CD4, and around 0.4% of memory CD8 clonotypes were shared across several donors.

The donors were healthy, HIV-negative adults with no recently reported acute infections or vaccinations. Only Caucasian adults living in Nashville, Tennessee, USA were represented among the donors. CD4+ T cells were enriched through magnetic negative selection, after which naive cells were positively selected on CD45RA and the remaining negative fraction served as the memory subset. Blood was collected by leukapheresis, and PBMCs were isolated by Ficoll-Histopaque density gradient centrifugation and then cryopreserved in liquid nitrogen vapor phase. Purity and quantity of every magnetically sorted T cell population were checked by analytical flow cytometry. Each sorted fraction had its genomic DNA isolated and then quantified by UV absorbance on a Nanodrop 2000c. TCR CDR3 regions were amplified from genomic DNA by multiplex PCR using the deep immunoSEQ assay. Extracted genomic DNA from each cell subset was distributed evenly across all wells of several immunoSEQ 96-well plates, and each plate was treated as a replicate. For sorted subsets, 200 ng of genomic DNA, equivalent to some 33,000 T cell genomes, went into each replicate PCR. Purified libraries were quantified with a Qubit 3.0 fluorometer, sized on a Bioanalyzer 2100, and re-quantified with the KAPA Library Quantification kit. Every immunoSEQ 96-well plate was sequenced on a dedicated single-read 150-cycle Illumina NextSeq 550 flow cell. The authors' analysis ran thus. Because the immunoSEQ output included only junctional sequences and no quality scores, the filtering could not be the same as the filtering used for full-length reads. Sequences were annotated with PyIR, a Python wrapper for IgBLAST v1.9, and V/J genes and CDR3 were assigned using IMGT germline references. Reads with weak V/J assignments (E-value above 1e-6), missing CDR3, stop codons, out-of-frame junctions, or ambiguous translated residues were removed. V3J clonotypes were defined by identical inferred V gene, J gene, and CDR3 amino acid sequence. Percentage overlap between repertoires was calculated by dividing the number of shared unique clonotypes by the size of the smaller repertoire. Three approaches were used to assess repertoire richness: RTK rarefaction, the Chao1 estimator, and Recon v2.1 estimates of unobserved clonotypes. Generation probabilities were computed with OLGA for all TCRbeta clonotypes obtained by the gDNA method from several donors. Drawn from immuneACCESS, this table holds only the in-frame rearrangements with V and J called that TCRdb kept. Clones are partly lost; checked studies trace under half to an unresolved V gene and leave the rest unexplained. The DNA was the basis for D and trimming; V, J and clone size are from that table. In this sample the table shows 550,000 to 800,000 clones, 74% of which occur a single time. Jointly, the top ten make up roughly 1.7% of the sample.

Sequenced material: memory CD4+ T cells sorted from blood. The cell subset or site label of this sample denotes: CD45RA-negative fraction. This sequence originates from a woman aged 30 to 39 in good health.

The DNA is as follows: TGTGCCAGTAGTATAGACTCCGGGACAGGGGGATACAATGTGCAGTTCTTC. The resulting protein is CASSIDSGTGGYNVQFF. This sequence uses TRBV19 and TRBJ2-1, with 11 middle bases fitting TRBD1. CDR3 length: 17 amino acids, cysteine to phenylalanine. CDR3 DNA only is kept here, 51 bases in frame from base 1. The CDR1 and CDR2 encoded by the germline V gene (reference sequence) are LNHDA and SQIVND.